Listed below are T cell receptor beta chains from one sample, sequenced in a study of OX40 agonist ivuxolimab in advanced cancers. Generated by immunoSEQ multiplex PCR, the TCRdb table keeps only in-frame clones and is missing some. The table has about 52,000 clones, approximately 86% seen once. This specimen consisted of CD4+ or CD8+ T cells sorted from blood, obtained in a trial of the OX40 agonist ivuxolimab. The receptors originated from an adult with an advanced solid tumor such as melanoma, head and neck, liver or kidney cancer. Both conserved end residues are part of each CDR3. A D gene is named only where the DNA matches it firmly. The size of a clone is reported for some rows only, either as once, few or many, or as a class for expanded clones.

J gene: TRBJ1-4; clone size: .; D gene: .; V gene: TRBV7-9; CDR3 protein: CASSPGGWPNEKLFF; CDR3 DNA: TGTGCCAGCAGCCCCGGGGGTTGGCCGAATGAAAAACTGTTTTTT
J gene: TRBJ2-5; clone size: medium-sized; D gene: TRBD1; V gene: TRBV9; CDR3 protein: CASSALRGRAETQYF; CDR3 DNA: TGTGCCAGCAGTGCTCTCAGGGGGCGGGCAGAGACCCAGTACTTC
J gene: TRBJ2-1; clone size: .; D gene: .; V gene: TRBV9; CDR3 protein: CASSTLSNEQFF; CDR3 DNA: TGTGCCAGCAGCACACTTTCCAATGAGCAGTTCTTC
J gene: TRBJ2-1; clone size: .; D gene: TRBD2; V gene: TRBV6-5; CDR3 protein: CASSYIAGLYNEQFF; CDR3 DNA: TGTGCCAGCAGTTACATAGCGGGGCTCTACAATGAGCAGTTCTTC
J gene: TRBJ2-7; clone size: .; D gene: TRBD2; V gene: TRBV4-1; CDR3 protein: CASSQDELAGAYEQYF; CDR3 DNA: TGCGCCAGCAGCCAAGATGAACTAGCGGGGGCCTACGAGCAGTACTTC
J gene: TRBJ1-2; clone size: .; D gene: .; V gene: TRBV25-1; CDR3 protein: CASSESVQGYGYTF; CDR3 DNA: TGTGCCAGCAGTGAATCCGTGCAGGGCTATGGCTACACCTTC
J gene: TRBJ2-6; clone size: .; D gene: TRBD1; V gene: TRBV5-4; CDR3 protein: CSWDREFSGANVLTF; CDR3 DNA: TGTTCCTGGGACAGGGAATTTTCCGGGGCCAACGTCCTGACTTTC
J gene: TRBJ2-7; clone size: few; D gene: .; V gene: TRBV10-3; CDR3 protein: CAISESGIYEQYF; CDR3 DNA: TGTGCCATCAGTGAGTCAGGAATCTACGAGCAGTACTTC
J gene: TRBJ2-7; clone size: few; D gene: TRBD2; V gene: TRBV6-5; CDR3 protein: CASSYSIRRGGEQYF; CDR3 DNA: TGTGCCAGCAGTTACTCGATACGGCGGGGGGGGGAGCAGTACTTC
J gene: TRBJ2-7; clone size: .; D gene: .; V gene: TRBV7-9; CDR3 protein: CASGGPSSYEQYF; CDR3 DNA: TGTGCCAGCGGGGGACCCAGCTCCTACGAGCAGTACTTC
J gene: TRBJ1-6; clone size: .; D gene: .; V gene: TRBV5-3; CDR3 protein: CARSLCQGHNSPLHF; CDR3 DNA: TGTGCCAGAAGCTTGTGCCAGGGGCACAATTCACCCCTCCACTTT
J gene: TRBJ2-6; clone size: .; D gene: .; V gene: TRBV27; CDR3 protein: CASRSLTRGIWANVLTF; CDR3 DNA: TGTGCCAGCAGATCACTTACCAGGGGAATCTGGGCCAACGTCCTGACTTTC
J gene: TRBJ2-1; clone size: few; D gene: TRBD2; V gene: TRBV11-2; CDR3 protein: CASSSGLAWNEQFF; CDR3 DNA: TGTGCCAGCAGCTCAGGACTAGCGTGGAATGAGCAGTTCTTC
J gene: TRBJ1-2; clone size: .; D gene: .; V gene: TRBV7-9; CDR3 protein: CASSFRETLLGYTF; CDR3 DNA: TGTGCCAGCAGCTTTCGGGAAACTCTATTGGGCTACACCTTC
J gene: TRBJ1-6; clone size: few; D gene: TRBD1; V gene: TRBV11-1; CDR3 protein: CVSSRTGNNSPLHF; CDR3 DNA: TGTGTCAGCAGCCGGACAGGGAACAATTCACCCCTCCACTTT
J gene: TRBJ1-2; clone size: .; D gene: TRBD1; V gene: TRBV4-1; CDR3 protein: CASSVSTGQVSYGYTF; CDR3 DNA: TGCGCCAGCAGCGTATCTACCGGACAGGTTTCTTATGGCTACACCTTC
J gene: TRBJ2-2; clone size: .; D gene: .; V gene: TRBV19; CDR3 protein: CASSSFQGTNTGELFF; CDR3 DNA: TGTGCCAGTAGTTCCTTCCAGGGCACGAACACCGGGGAGCTGTTTTTT
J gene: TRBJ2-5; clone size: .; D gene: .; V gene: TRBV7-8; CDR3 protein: CASSLAYQETQYF; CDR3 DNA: TGTGCCAGCAGCTTAGCGTACCAAGAGACCCAGTACTTC
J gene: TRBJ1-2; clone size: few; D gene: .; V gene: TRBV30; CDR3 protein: CAWSVETSYGYTF; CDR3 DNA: TGTGCCTGGAGTGTTGAGACAAGCTATGGCTACACCTTC
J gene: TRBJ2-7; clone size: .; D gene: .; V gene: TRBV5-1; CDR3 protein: CASSFRGGGPEQYF; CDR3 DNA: TGCGCCAGCAGCTTTAGAGGGGGAGGACCCGAGCAGTACTTC
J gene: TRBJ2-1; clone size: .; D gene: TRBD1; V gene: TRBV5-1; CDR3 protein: CASSLEGQGDYNEQFF; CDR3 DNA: TGCGCCAGCAGCTTGGAAGGACAGGGCGACTACAATGAGCAGTTCTTC
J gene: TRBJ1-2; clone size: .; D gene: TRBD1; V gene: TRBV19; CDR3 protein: CASSIEGQAQGYTF; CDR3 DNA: TGTGCCAGTAGTATTGAGGGACAGGCCCAAGGCTACACCTTC
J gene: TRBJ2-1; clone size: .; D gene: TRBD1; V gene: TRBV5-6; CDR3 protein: CASSRQGQGRLGDYNEQFF; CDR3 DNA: TGTGCCAGCAGCCGCCAGGGACAGGGACGATTAGGGGATTACAATGAGCAGTTCTTC
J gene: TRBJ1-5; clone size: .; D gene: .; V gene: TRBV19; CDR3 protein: CASSNPGASQPQHF; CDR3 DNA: TGTGCCAGTAGTAACCCAGGGGCGAGTCAGCCCCAGCATTTT
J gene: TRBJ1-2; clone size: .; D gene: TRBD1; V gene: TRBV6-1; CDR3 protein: CASSERTGKISKYGYTF; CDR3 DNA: TGTGCCAGCAGTGAGCGGACAGGGAAAATAAGTAAATATGGCTACACCTTC
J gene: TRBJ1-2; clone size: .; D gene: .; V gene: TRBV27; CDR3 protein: CASSFLPPNKEDDYGYTF; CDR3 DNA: TGTGCCAGCAGTTTTTTACCGCCTAACAAGGAGGATGACTATGGCTACACCTTC
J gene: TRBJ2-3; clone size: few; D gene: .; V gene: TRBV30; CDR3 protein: CAWSYSTDTQYF; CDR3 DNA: TGTGCCTGGAGTTACAGCACAGATACGCAGTATTTT
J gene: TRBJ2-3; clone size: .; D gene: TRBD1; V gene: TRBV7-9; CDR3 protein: CASSLVRQGADTQYF; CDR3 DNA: TGTGCCAGCAGCTTAGTTCGACAGGGTGCAGATACGCAGTATTTT
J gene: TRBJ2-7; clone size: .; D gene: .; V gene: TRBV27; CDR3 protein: CASSIDPNYEQYF; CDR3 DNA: TGTGCCAGCAGTATCGACCCAAACTACGAGCAGTACTTC
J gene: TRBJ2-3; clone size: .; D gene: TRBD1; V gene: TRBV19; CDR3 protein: CASSPWTGGAADTQYF; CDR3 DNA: TGTGCCAGTAGTCCGTGGACAGGGGGTGCGGCAGATACGCAGTATTTT
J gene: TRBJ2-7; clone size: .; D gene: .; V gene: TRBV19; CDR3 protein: CASSSVVTYEQYF; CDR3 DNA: TGTGCCAGTAGTAGTGTAGTTACCTACGAGCAGTACTTC
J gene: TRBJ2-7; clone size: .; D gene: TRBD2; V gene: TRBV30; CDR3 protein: CAWLPGRGSYEQYF; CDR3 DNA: TGTGCCTGGCTCCCTGGGCGGGGGTCCTACGAGCAGTACTTC
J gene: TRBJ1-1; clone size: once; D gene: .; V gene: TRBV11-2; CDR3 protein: CASSFVQNEAFF; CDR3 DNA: TGTGCCAGCAGCTTCGTTCAAAATGAAGCTTTCTTT
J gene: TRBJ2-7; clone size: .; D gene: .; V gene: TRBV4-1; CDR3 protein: CASSQGETWGYEQYF; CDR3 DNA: TGCGCCAGCAGCCAAGGGGAGACGTGGGGGTACGAGCAGTACTTC
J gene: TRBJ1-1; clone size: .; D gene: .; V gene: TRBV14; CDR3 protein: CASSPKDYTEAFF; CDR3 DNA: TGTGCCAGCAGCCCTAAGGATTACACTGAAGCTTTCTTT
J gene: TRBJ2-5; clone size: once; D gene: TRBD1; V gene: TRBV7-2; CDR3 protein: CASSLGQGGGETQYF; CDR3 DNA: TGTGCCAGCAGCTTAGGACAGGGTGGGGGAGAGACCCAGTACTTC
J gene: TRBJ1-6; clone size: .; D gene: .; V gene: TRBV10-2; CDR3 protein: CASSEGGGVHF; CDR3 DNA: TGCGCCAGCAGTGAAGGAGGGGGGGTTCACTTT
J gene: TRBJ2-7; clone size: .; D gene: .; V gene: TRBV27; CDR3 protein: CASSLSQRSSYEQYF; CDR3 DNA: TGTGCCAGCAGTTTATCTCAGAGGAGCTCCTACGAGCAGTACTTC
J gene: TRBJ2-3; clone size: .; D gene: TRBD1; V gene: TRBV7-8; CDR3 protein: CASSPNRGDTQYF; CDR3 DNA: TGTGCCAGCAGCCCCAACAGGGGAGATACGCAGTATTTT
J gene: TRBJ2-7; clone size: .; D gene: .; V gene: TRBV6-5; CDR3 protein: CASSDRGYEQYF; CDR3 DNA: TGTGCCAGCAGTGACAGAGGATACGAGCAGTACTTC
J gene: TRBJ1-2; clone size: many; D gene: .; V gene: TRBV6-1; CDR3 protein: CASSESGEGNYGYTF; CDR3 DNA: TGTGCCAGCAGTGAAAGTGGAGAGGGAAACTATGGCTACACCTTC
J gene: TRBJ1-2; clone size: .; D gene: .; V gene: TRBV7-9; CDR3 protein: CASSGTGTNYGYTF; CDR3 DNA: TGTGCCAGCAGCGGTACCGGGACGAACTATGGCTACACCTTC